Presented here are 19 T cell receptor beta chains from one specimen sequenced in a study of tumor and adjacent non-tumor tissue in lung cancer. No cell sorting was done before RNA was extracted from the tissue. The library came from three nested PCR rounds adapted from ARM-PCR protocols. One entry per CDR3 protein, called by TCRdb with MiXCR from the multiplex PCR reads. Here the sample spans under 100,000 distinct CDR3 sequences, 55% to 70% being singletons. The sample was lung tumor tissue. The receptors derive from a woman in her 70s with non-small cell lung cancer.

This sequence joins TRBV6-6 and TRBJ2-7; 9 nucleotides line up with TRBD2. The length of the CDR3 is 14 residues. Germline lookup yields CDR1 MNHNY and CDR2 SVGAGI (reference sequence). The J segment lost 7 bases and the V segment lost 10 bases, leaving 14 bases of the junction unmatched. CDR3 coding DNA: TGTGCCAACAGAGGGGTTAGCGGGAGTTATGAGCAGTACTTC. Its translation is CANRGVSGSYEQYF.

Comments on this clonotype: The CDR3 carries no conserved terminal phenylalanine or tryptophan, so it likely arises from a read error. The genes are TRBV7-3 and TRBJ2-2, with 10 bases fitting TRBD2. The CDR3 is 17 residues long. CDR1 and CDR2 from the germline V gene are SGHTA and FQGTGA. CDR3 protein: CASGLTPSGRNTGELFH. CDR3 nucleotides: TGTGCCAGCGGCTTAACCCCTAGCGGGAGGAACACCGGGGAGCTGTTTCAT.

J is TRBJ2-5 and V is TRBV5-5; D possibly uses TRBD1 or TRBD2 (5 bases each). Trimming took off 4 bases at V and 2 bases at J, with 21 bases between the two ends. The CDR3 contains 17 residues. The germline gives CDR1 SGHKS, CDR2 YYEKEE (reference sequence). The CDR3 sequence: CASSPRNKGPVQETQYF. The CDR3 coding sequence is TGTGCCAGCAGCCCCCGGAACAAGGGACCCGTTCAAGAGACCCAGTACTTC.

As for this clonotype: Germline is not matched at one junction end, which may reflect a read error. The V and J genes are TRBV5-4 and TRBJ2-6; D possibly corresponds to TRBD1 (6 bases). The CDR3 totals 16 residues. Per the germline V gene, CDR1 is SGHNT and CDR2 is YYREEE (reference sequence). Here the CDR3 reads CASSFDGLLGATVLTF. The DNA of the CDR3 is TGTGCCAGCAGCTTCGACGGATTGTTGGGGGCCACCGTCCTGACTTTC.

This chain uses TRBV4-2 with TRBJ2-2, with TRBD2 matching over 11 bases. This CDR3 has 17 residues. The V segment lost 1 base and the J segment 9 bases; nucleotides outside the gene matches: 10. Germline CDR1 reads LGHNA; CDR2 reads YNFKEQ. CDR3 nucleotides: TGTGCCAGCAGCCAAGTTGGTAGCGGGAGGGCCGACAGGGAGCTGTTTTTT. The encoded protein is CASSQVGSGRADRELFF.

Of note for this clonotype: A much larger clone is a single base away; this may be a read error. J is TRBJ2-7 and V is TRBV5-1; TRBD2 matches 9 bases. In germline, CDR1 is SGHRS, CDR2 YFSETQ. The CDR3 runs to 15 residues. Here the CDR3 DNA reads TGCGCCAGCAGCATTAGCGGGAGTACCCCCTACGATCAGTACTTC. Translation gives CASSISGSTPYDQYF.

As for this clonotype: A junction end diverges from the germline sequence, so it may reflect a read error. The chain has TRBV5-1 and TRBJ2-7; TRBD1 might be the D (5 bases). This CDR3 is 14 amino acids long. Germline CDR1 reads SGHRS; CDR2 reads YFSETQ. The CDR3 nucleotides are TGCGCCAGCAGCTTGGGCGAGCCAGGGTACGAGCTGTACTTC. Residues: CASSLGEPGYELYF.

The chain joins TRBV11-1 to TRBJ2-1; the D gene is possibly TRBD2 (5 bases). V lost 4 bases to trimming and J lost 5 bases, with 21 bases between them. This CDR3 contains 17 residues. Germline V gene data show CDR1 as SGHAT and CDR2 as FQDESV (reference sequence). In nucleotides, the CDR3 is TGTGCCAGCAGCTCCCCCTTAGCGAGAGGTTCCCACAATGAGCAGTTCTTC. Protein sequence: CASSSPLARGSHNEQFF.

This clonotype was observed at least ten times. The gene calls are TRBV6-1 and TRBJ1-5, with D possibly matching TRBD1 (6 bases). The CDR3 consists of 14 residues. The V end was cut by 8 bases, the J end by 5 bases, with 16 bases between. The germline V gene has CDR1 MNHNS and CDR2 SASEGT. CDR3 nucleotides: TGTGCCAGCCACACAGGGACTGACTATCAGCCCCAGCATTTT. As protein: CASHTGTDYQPQHF.

V is TRBV20-1 and J is TRBJ1-5; TRBD1 agrees at 7 bases. CDR3 length: 17 residues. Germline V gene sequence: CDR1 DFQATT, CDR2 SNEGSKA (reference sequence). J was trimmed by 2 bases and V by 6 bases; bases with no gene match: 16. As DNA, the CDR3 is TGCAGTGCCGTGGGGGGACAGTTTACTCGAGGCAATCAGCCCCAGCATTTT. This translates into CSAVGGQFTRGNQPQHF.

This clonotype was seen a handful of times. The chain is built from TRBV7-8 and TRBJ1-1, with D tentatively TRBD1 (5 bases). The CDR3 is 14 amino acids. Germline V gene sequence: CDR1 SGHVS, CDR2 FQNEAQ. V gave up 6 bases and J gave up 0 bases, with 11 bases separating them. The CDR3 nucleotides are TGTGCCAGCAGTGGGACGGAGATGAACACTGAAGCTTTCTTT. Translation: CASSGTEMNTEAFF.

In the case of this clonotype: Compared with germline, one end of the junction differs, possibly owing to a read error. The chain links TRBV6-2 or TRBV6-3 to TRBJ2-1, with 7 bases aligning to TRBD2. There are 15 residues in the CDR3. Germline V gene lookup returns CDR1 MNHEY and CDR2 SVGEGT. Here the CDR3 DNA reads TGTGCTAGCAGCCTGTTAGAGTGGGACTACGATGAGCAGTTCTTC. Its translation: CASSLLEWDYDEQFF.

The chain carries TRBV30 and TRBJ2-2, with TRBD2 matching 8 bases. Germline CDR1 reads GTSNPN; CDR2 reads SVGIG (reference sequence). This CDR3 spans 15 amino acids. The junction had 8 bases not matched to a gene; V was cut back by 2 bases and J by 6 bases. The CDR3 bases are TGTGCCTGGAGTCCTTTGGAACTAGCGGCCGGGGAGCTGTTTTTT. Translated: CAWSPLELAAGELFF.

In its sample, this clonotype was seen a few times. At one of its ends the junction is not consistent with the germline gene, which may arise from a read error. V and J are TRBV29-1 and TRBJ2-3; D perhaps matches TRBD2 (7 bases). The CDR3 has 14 amino acids. In germline, CDR1 is SQVTM, CDR2 ANQGSEA. CDR3 residues: CSVGRGASTDTQYF. The CDR3 DNA reads as TGCAGCGTTGGACGGGGGGCTAGCACAGATACACAGTATTTT.

Concerning this clonotype: The CDR3 end shows no conserved phenylalanine or tryptophan, and so a read error is likely. The chain recombines TRBV6-6 with TRBJ1-2; D not resolved. V gave up 7 bases and J gave up 4 bases, with 10 bases separating them. The CDR3 loop spans 12 amino acids. Germline CDR1 reads MNHNY; CDR2 reads SVGAGI (reference sequence). In DNA, the CDR3 is TGTGCCAGCATTGGGGTCACCTATGGCTACACCTTA. It specifies CASIGVTYGYTL.

This clonotype occurred many times. The chain has TRBV6-5 and TRBJ2-7; D perhaps matches TRBD1 (6 bases). This CDR3 spans 14 amino acids. V gave up 2 bases and J gave up 0 bases, with 8 bases separating them. Germline CDR1 and CDR2: MNHEY and SVGAGI. Written as DNA, the CDR3 is TGTGCCAGCAGTTACAAGGACAGCTCCTACGAGCAGTACTTC. The encoded protein is CASSYKDSSYEQYF.

Turning to this clonotype: The conserved phenylalanine or tryptophan normally closing the CDR3 is absent here, so this likely arose from a read error. No DNA is shown, since the ends of the CDR3 on it are uncertain; the CDR3 is the one TCRdb lists. J is TRBJ1-2 and V is TRBV10-2; TRBD1, the table's D call, lacks a check against the DNA. CDR1 and CDR2 (germline): WSHSY, SAAADI. The CDR3 extends over 13 residues, inclusive of both ends. The CDR3 protein is CASSDTRTNGRTS.

This clonotype occurred once. Possible read error: a much larger clone is one base away. The rearrangement links TRBV28 to TRBJ2-7; D remains unclear. CDR3 length: 12 residues. The V gene's germline CDR1 is MDHEN and CDR2 SYDVKM. Trimming stripped 9 bases from V and 0 bases from J, with 9 bases between. CDR3 region: CASIGNSYEQYF. The CDR3 region has the DNA TGTGCCAGTATCGGAAACTCCTACGAGCAGTACTTC.

This clonotype has just a few counts. With a much larger clone just one base away, this may be a read error. The chain employs TRBV4-1 and TRBJ2-5; D remains unclear. This CDR3 has 15 amino acids. The germline V gene has CDR1 MGHRA and CDR2 YSYEKL. CDR3 bases: TGCGCCGGCAGCTCAACCCAGACCGAGGTTGAGACCCAGTACTTC. Translation: CAGSSTQTEVETQYF.